This T cell receptor (beta chain) was documented in a study of monozygotic twins with inflammatory bowel disease. TCRdb re-called the 5' RACE reads, yielding one record per CDR3 amino acid sequence without DNA. This sample lists about 330,000 distinct CDR3 sequences; its ten largest clones have approximately 2%. Sequencing was carried out using blood. The sequence derives from a human donor with ulcerative colitis or Crohn's disease, or a healthy co-twin of an affected twin (not recorded which).

The CDR3 protein is CSAQFPTGATNEKLFF. The chain couples TRBV20-1 to TRBJ1-4; the D call of TRBD1 rests on TCRdb alone, since no DNA is present to check it. This CDR3 comprises 16 residues. The germline CDR1 and CDR2 sequences are DFQATT and SNEGSKA (reference sequence).